These T cell receptor beta chains were read from a single sample in a study of blood T cell repertoires in COVID-19. Assay: immunoSEQ multiplex PCR; the TCRdb copy retains only in-frame clones and omits some. Of tens of thousands of clones in the sample, about 80% were seen once. Sequencing was done on a sample of peripheral blood. Receptors were obtained from a man aged 25 to 40 with COVID-19, enrolled during active disease. The CDR3 runs from the conserved cysteine through the conserved F or W. D genes are given only for firm matches. Clone size is shown for a subset of rows, as once, few, many or a class of expanded clone.

d_call	v_call	j_call	cdr3_length	clone_size	cdr3_aa	cdr3_nt
NA	TRBV10-3	TRBJ1-1	11	NA	CAISDRTEAFF	TGTGCCATCAGTGATCGGACTGAAGCTTTCTTT
TRBD2	TRBV3-1/TRBV3-2	TRBJ2-2	14	NA	CASSQPGGTGELFF	TGTGCCAGCAGCCAACCGGGGGGCACCGGGGAGCTGTTTTTT
TRBD1	TRBV10-3	TRBJ1-1	15	NA	CAIREQGLEVTEAFF	TGTGCCATCAGGGAACAGGGGTTAGAAGTCACTGAAGCTTTCTTT
TRBD1	TRBV18	TRBJ1-1	15	NA	CASSPGQGLDTEAFF	TGTGCCAGCTCACCGGGACAGGGCCTCGACACTGAAGCTTTCTTT
TRBD2	TRBV2	TRBJ2-5	14	NA	CASSPTSGRETQYF	TGTGCCAGCAGTCCTACTAGCGGGAGAGAGACCCAGTACTTC
TRBD1	TRBV7-2	TRBJ1-1	16	NA	CASSFGQGRMNTEAFF	TGTGCCAGCAGCTTCGGACAGGGCAGGATGAACACTGAAGCTTTCTTT
TRBD2	TRBV9	TRBJ2-1	14	NA	CASSVEASGREQFF	TGTGCCAGCAGCGTAGAGGCTAGCGGGAGAGAGCAGTTCTTC
TRBD1	TRBV3-1/TRBV3-2	TRBJ1-5	16	NA	CASSQGGGLGNQPQHF	TGTGCCAGCAGCCAAGGAGGGGGCCTGGGCAATCAGCCCCAGCATTTT
NA	TRBV28	TRBJ1-1	12	NA	CASSVTGTITFF	TGTGCCAGCAGTGTCACAGGGACAATAACTTTCTTT
NA	TRBV3-1/TRBV3-2	TRBJ1-1	11	once	CASSQEQEAFF	TGTGCCAGCAGCCAAGAGCAGGAAGCTTTCTTT
TRBD1	TRBV19	TRBJ1-1	10	NA	CASIQGEAFF	TGTGCCAGTATACAGGGGGAAGCTTTCTTT
TRBD2	TRBV3-1/TRBV3-2	TRBJ2-2	14	NA	CASSPSGVTGELFF	TGTGCCAGCAGCCCAAGCGGGGTAACCGGGGAGCTGTTTTTT
TRBD2	TRBV4-3	TRBJ2-3	16	NA	CASSQEPSGNTDTQYF	TGCGCCAGCAGCCAAGAGCCTAGCGGGAACACAGATACGCAGTATTTT
TRBD1	TRBV19	TRBJ1-5	15	few	CASTTGDSQYQPQHF	TGTGCCAGTACGACCGGGGACAGTCAGTATCAGCCCCAGCATTTT
TRBD2	TRBV10-3	TRBJ2-7	13	NA	CASAGGSLYEQYF	TGTGCCTCGGCCGGGGGGTCCCTTTACGAGCAGTACTTC
NA	TRBV2	TRBJ2-5	10	NA	CASRRETQYF	TGTGCCAGCAGGCGGGAGACCCAGTACTTC
NA	TRBV7-2	TRBJ1-6	13	NA	CASSPPRNSPLHF	TGTGCCAGCAGCCCCCCCAGAAATTCACCCCTCCACTTT
TRBD1	TRBV9	TRBJ1-5	15	once	CASSVEGAENQPQHF	TGTGCCAGCAGCGTAGAGGGGGCCGAGAATCAGCCCCAGCATTTT
NA	TRBV11-3	TRBJ2-2	15	NA	CASSLSGRSTGELFF	TGTGCCAGCAGCTTATCCGGGAGAAGCACCGGGGAGCTGTTTTTT
TRBD2	TRBV11-2	TRBJ2-2	18	NA	CASSPFKLAGVNTGELFF	TGTGCCAGCAGCCCTTTCAAGTTAGCGGGAGTAAACACCGGGGAGCTGTTTTTT
TRBD2	TRBV7-2	TRBJ2-1	17	NA	CASSFLLAGAGYNEQFF	TGTGCCAGCAGCTTCCTACTAGCGGGAGCGGGATACAATGAGCAGTTCTTC
NA	TRBV4-3	TRBJ2-1	17	NA	CASSQDYLVGLPVGQFF	TGCGCCAGCAGCCAAGATTATCTCGTGGGCCTCCCGGTCGGGCAGTTCTTC
NA	TRBV4-1	TRBJ2-5	15	NA	CASSQGPIRGETQYF	TGCGCCAGCAGCCAAGGGCCAATCAGGGGAGAGACCCAGTACTTC
NA	TRBV27	TRBJ2-7	14	NA	CASSSEGLYYEQYF	TGTGCCAGCAGTTCCGAGGGCTTATACTACGAGCAGTACTTC
NA	TRBV9	TRBJ2-2	14	NA	CASSDRVGAGELFF	TGTGCCAGCAGCGACAGGGTGGGCGCCGGGGAGCTGTTTTTT
TRBD2	TRBV6-5	TRBJ2-1	14	NA	CASSYGLAGVEQFF	TGTGCCAGCAGTTACGGACTAGCGGGAGTTGAGCAGTTCTTC
NA	TRBV19	TRBJ1-5	11	NA	CASSISGPQHF	TGTGCCAGTAGTATATCGGGGCCCCAGCATTTT
NA	TRBV28	TRBJ1-2	14	NA	CASSFPGATYGYTF	TGTGCCAGCAGTTTCCCAGGGGCTACTTATGGCTACACCTTC
TRBD1	TRBV5-4	TRBJ1-4	14	few	CASSFRDREEKLFF	TGTGCCAGCAGCTTCCGGGACAGGGAAGAAAAACTGTTTTTT
NA	TRBV5-1	TRBJ2-7	15	NA	CASSQGTPDAYEQYF	TGCGCCAGCAGCCAAGGGACACCCGACGCCTACGAGCAGTACTTC
TRBD2	TRBV6-5	TRBJ2-7	13	NA	CASRSGRVHEQYF	TGTGCCAGTCGAAGCGGGAGGGTCCACGAGCAGTACTTC
NA	TRBV6-6	TRBJ1-1	12	NA	CASSWEFTEAFF	TGTGCCAGCAGCTGGGAGTTCACTGAAGCTTTCTTT
TRBD1	TRBV9	TRBJ1-6	17	NA	CASSASPGQGENSPLHF	TGTGCCAGCAGCGCAAGTCCGGGACAGGGTGAAAATTCACCCCTCCACTTT
NA	TRBV5-1	TRBJ2-5	15	few	CASSNGGGEKETQYF	TGCGCCAGCAGTAACGGAGGAGGGGAGAAAGAGACCCAGTACTTC
NA	TRBV6-2/TRBV6-3	TRBJ2-7	13	NA	CASSYRGTYEQYF	TGTGCCAGCAGTTACCGGGGTACCTACGAGCAGTACTTC
NA	TRBV11-2	TRBJ1-1	16	NA	CASSALRPGKNTEAFF	TGTGCCAGCAGCGCCCTCCGCCCCGGGAAGAACACTGAAGCTTTCTTT
TRBD1	TRBV18	TRBJ2-5	14	NA	CASSPWTGGETQYF	TGTGCCAGCTCACCCTGGACAGGGGGGGAGACCCAGTACTTC
TRBD1	TRBV18	TRBJ1-3	15	once	CASSPPDRAGNTIYF	TGTGCCAGCTCACCCCCGGACAGGGCGGGAAACACCATATATTTT
NA	TRBV2	TRBJ2-7	13	NA	CASSAGQRREQYF	TGTGCCAGCAGTGCCGGACAACGTCGCGAGCAGTACTTC
NA	TRBV19	TRBJ1-2	13	NA	CASSIGRIDGYTF	TGTGCCAGTAGTATAGGGAGGATCGATGGCTACACCTTC
TRBD1	TRBV28	TRBJ2-7	14	NA	CASSRTGARYEQYF	TGTGCCAGCAGTAGGACAGGGGCGCGCTACGAGCAGTACTTC
NA	TRBV5-6	TRBJ2-7	16	few	CASSLSGLAITYEQYF	TGTGCCAGCAGCCTTTCGGGGCTAGCGATCACCTACGAGCAGTACTTC
TRBD2	TRBV7-9	TRBJ2-1	16	NA	CASSPTSGGSYNEQFF	TGTGCCAGCAGTCCCACTAGCGGAGGGTCCTACAATGAGCAGTTCTTC
NA	TRBV30	TRBJ2-1	11	NA	CAWSDNNEQFF	TGTGCCTGGAGTGACAACAATGAGCAGTTCTTC
TRBD2	TRBV7-7	TRBJ2-1	16	NA	CASSPTTRAGGGEQFF	TGTGCTAGCAGCCCAACGACTAGGGCGGGAGGGGGTGAGCAGTTCTTC
NA	TRBV7-9	TRBJ2-5	10	NA	CASSQETQYF	TGTGCCAGTTCGCAAGAGACCCAGTACTTC
NA	TRBV28	TRBJ1-5	15	NA	CASSPSGGGNQPQHF	TGTGCCAGCAGTCCCAGCGGGGGAGGCAATCAGCCCCAGCATTTT
TRBD1	TRBV12-3/TRBV12-4	TRBJ1-1	13	NA	CASSPTGDTEAFF	TGTGCCAGCAGCCCGACAGGGGACACTGAAGCTTTCTTT
NA	TRBV28	TRBJ1-2	15	NA	CASSLGQWQVYGYTF	TGTGCCAGCAGTTTAGGGCAGTGGCAGGTCTATGGCTACACCTTC